The entry below gives a single TCR beta chain sequence along with its context. The sample is drawn from a study of blood T cell repertoires in COVID-19. Per the germline V gene, CDR1 is MDHEN and CDR2 is SYDVKM. With 3 bases removed from V and 4 bases from J, the gap between germline ends came to 3 bases. CDR3 size: 12 residues. Sequencing used immunoSEQ multiplex PCR; TCRdb keeps in-frame clones, though not all of them. The sample shows some 99,000 clones, around four fifths of them seen only once. This chain connects TRBV28 to TRBJ2-2; no firm D call. This clonotype was sampled from a woman aged 60-70 years with acute or convalescent COVID-19. The sample was peripheral blood. The CDR3 is CASSFSTGELFF. The DNA of the CDR3 is TGTGCCAGCAGTTTTAGCACCGGGGAGCTGTTTTTT. Complete variable domain (other parts from reference TRBV28 and TRBJ2-2): DVKVTQSSRYLVKRTGEKVFLECVQDMDHENMFWYRQDPGLGLRLIYFSYDVKMKEKGDIPEGYSVSREKKERFSLILESASTNQTSMYLCASSFSTGELFFGEGSRLTVL.